What follows are 23 T cell receptor beta chains derived from one specimen sequenced in a study of Graves' ophthalmopathy and Graves' hyperthyroidism. RNA transcripts served as template for amplifying TCR beta CDR3 sequences. In the first round, RT-PCR was carried out with HTBI primers, and a multiplex PCR formed the second round. TCRdb reanalysed the multiplex PCR reads using MiXCR and keeps one entry per CDR3 protein. The sample has hundreds of thousands of distinct CDR3 sequences, about 24% seen once. The sample taken for sequencing was peripheral blood. These receptors were taken from a woman under 30 with stable Graves' hyperthyroidism. Some clones in this sample may be carry-over from other donors' samples.

This clonotype has at least ten counts. The rearrangement links TRBV28 to TRBJ1-1; no clear D. Trimming stripped 2 bases from V and 1 base from J, with 5 bases between. Germline CDR1 reads MDHEN; CDR2 reads SYDVKM. This CDR3 comprises 13 residues. The CDR3 reads CASSLHPNTEAFF. CDR3 DNA: TGTGCCAGCAGTTTACACCCGAACACTGAAGCTTTCTTT.

This clonotype has more than one count but fewer than ten. V gene TRBV7-9 combines with J gene TRBJ2-7; D possibly uses TRBD1 or TRBD2 (5 bases each). V lost 5 bases to trimming and J lost 3 bases, with 14 bases between them. The CDR3 has 14 residues. Germline V lookup: CDR1 SEHNR, CDR2 FQNEAQ (reference sequence). CDR3 sequence reads: CASSLPGTHYEQYF. The DNA for the CDR3 is TGTGCCAGCAGCCTACCCGGGACCCACTACGAGCAGTACTTC.

The chain carries TRBV6-2 or TRBV6-3 and TRBJ1-2, with 9 bases that match TRBD1. V gave up 7 bases and J gave up 3 bases; unmatched junction bases: 3. The CDR3 extends over 13 amino acids. The germline V gene encodes CDR1 MNHEY and CDR2 SVGEGT. For the CDR3, the DNA is TGTGCCAGCAAGGACAGGGGCGACTATGGCTACACCTTC. Amino acid sequence: CASKDRGDYGYTF.

Ten or more counts support this clonotype. The chain recombines TRBV10-3 with TRBJ1-5, with 7 nucleotides matching TRBD1. This CDR3 is built from 15 residues. Unmatched junction bases numbered 9, after V lost 10 bases and J lost 0 bases. Germline loops: CDR1 ENHRY, CDR2 SYGVKD. CDR3 loop: CATLRTGDSNQPQHF. The CDR3 DNA is TGTGCCACCCTCCGGACAGGAGATAGCAATCAGCCCCAGCATTTT.

This clonotype was seen repeatedly, ten times or more. The V call is TRBV2, the J call TRBJ1-2; D possibly corresponds to TRBD1 (5 bases). V lost 10 bases and J 6 bases, leaving 27 bases between the germline ends. Germline V gene lookup returns CDR1 SNHLY and CDR2 FYNNEI. The CDR3 loop spans 16 amino acids. CDR3 nucleotide sequence: TGTGCCACCCTCTCTTGGGACTTGATCTGGGATCATGGCTACACCTTC. It yields the protein CATLSWDLIWDHGYTF. Full variable domain (rest looked up from reference TRBV2 and TRBJ1-2): EPEVTQTPSHQVTQMGQEVILRCVPISNHLYFYWYRQILGQKVEFLVSFYNNEISEKSEIFDDQFSVERPDGSNFTLKIRSTKLEDSAMYFCATLSWDLIWDHGYTFGSGTRLTVV.

Concerning this clonotype itself: A much larger clone lies a single base off, so this may be a read error. The genes are TRBV6-2 or TRBV6-3 and TRBJ2-5, with 9 bases matching TRBD2. Looked up from germline, CDR1 is MNHEY and CDR2 is SVGEGT. The CDR3 has 15 residues. This CDR3 reads CASSYLAGSKETRYF. The CDR3 region has the DNA TGTGCCAGCAGTTACCTAGCGGGGTCCAAGGAGACCCGGTACTTC.

This clonotype has ten or more counts. The chain employs TRBV29-1 and TRBJ1-3; no clear D gene. Trimming shortened V by 7 bases and J by 0 bases, and 16 bases separated the two germline ends. Germline V gene data show CDR1 as SQVTM and CDR2 as ANQGSEA. The CDR3 contains 15 residues. The CDR3 DNA reads TGCAGCGCACGGATAGGGCGATTCTCTGGAAACACCATATATTTT. It specifies CSARIGRFSGNTIYF.

CDR3 DNA: TGCAGTGCTAGGTCGGCTGGGGCCAACGTCCTGACTTTC. Its translation is CSARSAGANVLTF. J is TRBJ2-6 and V is TRBV20-1; D remains unclear. Per the germline V gene, CDR1 is DFQATT and CDR2 is SNEGSKA (reference sequence). V lost 3 bases and J 2 bases, leaving 5 bases between the germline ends. The CDR3 extends over 13 amino acids.

The chain carries TRBV12-3 or TRBV12-4 and TRBJ1-1; maybe TRBD1 (5 bases). The CDR3 extends over 15 amino acids. Trimming took off 1 base at V and 5 bases at J, with 14 bases between the two ends. The CDR3 DNA sequence: TGTGCCAGCAGTTTAGGTCTCCAGGGCCCGACTGAAGCTTTCTTT. Protein: CASSLGLQGPTEAFF.

J is TRBJ2-7 and V is TRBV6-5; D perhaps matches TRBD1 (5 bases). Germline V gene data show CDR1 as MNHEY and CDR2 as SVGAGI. V was cut by 2 bases and J by 2 bases, with 13 bases left in between. The CDR3 has 15 residues. CDR3 sequence reads: CASSYGQGSPYEQYF. CDR3 nucleotides: TGTGCCAGCAGTTACGGGCAGGGATCCCCCTACGAGCAGTACTTC.

A few counts support this clonotype. This sequence joins TRBV18 and TRBJ1-1; tentative D call: TRBD1 (5 bases). The germline CDR1 and CDR2 sequences are KGHSH and LQKENI. The CDR3 totals 15 residues. The V end was cut by 2 bases, the J end by 3 bases, with 13 bases between. CDR3: CASSPGAGSYTEAFF. CDR3 bases: TGTGCCAGCTCACCAGGGGCAGGGTCGTACACTGAAGCTTTCTTT.

This clonotype has a count of ten or more. This chain links TRBV10-1 with TRBJ2-2; D might be TRBD2 (6 bases). This CDR3 has 14 residues. Trimming left V 5 bases short and J 1 base short, with 8 bases between. Germline-derived CDR1 and CDR2 are WNHNN and SYGVQD (reference sequence). The CDR3 region is CASSLGLNTGELFF. CDR3 sequence (DNA): TGCGCCAGCAGTCTGGGACTGAACACCGGGGAGCTGTTTTTT.

This chain joins TRBV6-1 and TRBJ2-7; 9 bases map to TRBD1. The CDR3 sequence is 15 residues long. The germline gives CDR1 MNHNS, CDR2 SASEGT. The trim removed 6 bases at V and 7 bases at J, leaving 13 bases unmatched. The CDR3: CASRRPGQGIREQYF. In DNA form, the CDR3 reads TGTGCCAGCAGGAGACCGGGACAGGGAATCCGGGAGCAGTACTTC.

This clonotype occurred many times. The chain links TRBV12-3 or TRBV12-4 to TRBJ1-2; 10 nucleotides align to TRBD1. Trimming at V came to 6 bases and at J to 4 bases, leaving 14 bases not matched to a gene. The length of the CDR3 is 17 residues. In nucleotides, the CDR3 is TGTGCCAGCAGCGGTGAACGGACAGGGGGTCAGGGCTATGGCTACACCTTC. Amino acids: CASSGERTGGQGYGYTF.

This sequence joins TRBV14 and TRBJ1-1; 7 bases map to TRBD1. CDR3 size: 13 residues. V dropped 3 bases and J dropped 7; count of bases not matched to a gene: 5. Germline V gene lookup returns CDR1 SGHDN and CDR2 FVKESK. The CDR3 DNA reads TGTGCCAGCAGCCAGACAGGGTCGGGTGAAGCTTTCTTT. Its translation: CASSQTGSGEAFF.

This clonotype came up many times. The junction differs from germline at one of its ends, possibly a read error. The chain combines TRBV28 with TRBJ1-1, with 8 positions matching TRBD1. The CDR3 covers 14 residues. Germline assignment: CDR1 MDHEN and CDR2 SYDVKM. The DNA of the CDR3 is TGCGCCAGCAGCTTGTCAGGGGGCGATACTGAAGCTTTCTTT. This sequence encodes CASSLSGGDTEAFF.

This clonotype was seen repeatedly, ten times or more. The chain combines TRBV20-1 with TRBJ2-7; TRBD1 aligns across 7 bases. There are 15 residues in the CDR3. The ends lost 0 bases at V and 4 bases at J; junction bases unmatched: 9. Germline V lookup: CDR1 DFQATT, CDR2 SNEGSKA (reference sequence). The CDR3 DNA sequence: TGCAGTGCTAGAGATCCGCAGGGGGTGAGGTACGAGCAGTACTTC. Amino acids: CSARDPQGVRYEQYF.

This clonotype was seen ten or more times. The V call is TRBV29-1, the J call TRBJ1-5, with D uncertain. The V gene's germline CDR1 is SQVTM and CDR2 ANQGSEA. This CDR3 is 13 amino acids long. The V end lost 4 bases, the J end lost 0 bases, and 7 bases lay between the germline ends. CDR3 in amino acids: CSVGENSNQPQHF. Written as DNA, the CDR3 is TGCAGCGTTGGAGAGAATAGCAATCAGCCCCAGCATTTT.

This clonotype was seen many times. J is TRBJ1-6 and V is TRBV7-2, with TRBD1 as a possible D gene (5 bases). The V end was cut by 1 base, the J end by 9 bases, with 10 bases between. Germline loops: CDR1 SGHTA, CDR2 FQGNSA. The CDR3 covers 14 residues. In DNA form, the CDR3 reads TGTGCCAGCAGCTTAGGGGGCAGAGGTTCACCCCTCCACTTT. Its protein is CASSLGGRGSPLHF.

Points on this clonotype: A read error may explain this, as a much larger clone is one base away. The rearrangement links TRBV3-1 to TRBJ1-1; D remains ambiguous. Trimming removed 2 bases at V and 4 bases at J, with 5 bases between. The CDR3 covers 12 residues. Germline values: CDR1 LGHDT, CDR2 YNNKEL (reference sequence). This CDR3 is CASSQIATEAFF. The CDR3 bases are TGTGCCAGCAGCCAAATCGCCACTGAAGCTTTCTTT.

This clonotype was seen a handful of times. The chain couples TRBV10-3 to TRBJ1-5, with D possibly TRBD1 on 5 matching bases. This CDR3 is 14 amino acids long. Trimming stripped 3 bases from V and 4 bases from J, with 10 bases between. The germline CDR1 and CDR2 sequences are ENHRY and SYGVKD. The CDR3 DNA follows: TGTGCCATCAGTGAAGGGGTGGGGAATCAGCCCCAGCATTTT. Translated: CAISEGVGNQPQHF.

This clonotype was detected many times. The chain uses TRBV6-1 and TRBJ1-1; possibly TRBD1 for D (6 bases). CDR3 size: 15 residues. Germline lookup yields CDR1 MNHNS and CDR2 SASEGT. V lost 7 bases, J lost 2 bases, and 17 bases lay in between. The CDR3 DNA follows: TGTGCCAGCACCCTAGGACAGACCAAAAACACTGAAGCTTTCTTT. Its translation is CASTLGQTKNTEAFF.

The gene calls are TRBV29-1 and TRBJ2-5; perhaps TRBD1 as D (5 bases). Trimming pared 7 bases from V and 1 base from J, leaving 10 bases between. CDR1 is SQVTM, CDR2 ANQGSEA, per germline. CDR3 size: 12 residues. In nucleotides, the CDR3 is TGCAGCGCCCGACAGACCCAAGAGACCCAGTACTTC. Amino acid sequence: CSARQTQETQYF.